Sequencing of this T cell receptor (beta chain) was carried out in a study of blood T cell repertoires in COVID-19. Cohort placement rested on clinical history that participants reported themselves. Per germline, CDR1 SSHAT and CDR2 FNYEAQ (reference sequence). The CDR3 covers 14 residues. Trimming left V 5 bases short and J 2 bases short, with 13 bases between. The data were produced by immunoSEQ multiplex PCR, yet TCRdb's version contains in-frame clones alone and is incomplete. The sample carries some 350,000 clones, approximately 90% recorded once. Sequenced material: PBMCs or T cells enriched from blood (not recorded which). This TCR came from a man younger than 35 who had recovered from COVID-19. V usage is TRBV7-7 and J usage is TRBJ2-7, with D perhaps TRBD2 (6 bases). The CDR3: CASSPLAEPYEQYF. For the CDR3, the DNA is TGTGCCAGCAGCCCTTTAGCGGAACCCTACGAGCAGTACTTC.